This T cell receptor (beta chain) stems from a study of blood T cell repertoires in COVID-19. Study overall: Spain, Italy and the United States supplied samples that represented acute and convalescent COVID-19.

TCRdb keeps only in-frame clones here, not all; method: immunoSEQ multiplex PCR. The data contain some 250,000 clones, about 80% of them singletons. Germline V gene lookup returns CDR1 KGHDR and CDR2 SFDVKD. CDR3 size: 14 residues. The V gene lost 5 bases and the J gene lost 4 bases, with 10 bases spanning the gap. The chain carries TRBV24-1 and TRBJ2-2; D is ambiguous. This receptor was identified in a man younger than 45 who had recovered from COVID-19. Sequences were obtained from peripheral blood. The DNA for the CDR3 is TGTGCCACCAGTGGAGGCCCGGGCACCGGGGAGCTGTTTTTT. Protein product: CATSGGPGTGELFF.